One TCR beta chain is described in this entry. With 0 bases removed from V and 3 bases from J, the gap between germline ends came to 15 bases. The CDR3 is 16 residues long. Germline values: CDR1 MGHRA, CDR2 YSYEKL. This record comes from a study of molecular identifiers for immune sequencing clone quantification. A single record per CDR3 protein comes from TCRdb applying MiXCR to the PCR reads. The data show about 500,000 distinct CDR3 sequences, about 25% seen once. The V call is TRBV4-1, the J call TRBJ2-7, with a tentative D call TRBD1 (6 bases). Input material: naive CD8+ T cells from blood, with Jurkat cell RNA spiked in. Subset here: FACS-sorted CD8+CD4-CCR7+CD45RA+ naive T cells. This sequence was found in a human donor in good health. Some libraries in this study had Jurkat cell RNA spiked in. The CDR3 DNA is TGCGCCAGCAGCCAAGATCTGGGGACAAGGGGCTACGAGCAGTACTTC. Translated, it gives CASSQDLGTRGYEQYF.